This T cell receptor beta chain appears in the sequencing data of a study of cytomegalovirus exposure and HLA in healthy donors. CDR1 and CDR2 from the germline V gene are MNHNS and SASEGT. This CDR3 has 15 amino acids. V trimming: 11 bases; J trimming: 8 bases; junction bases outside the gene matches: 14. General study points: Later analysis identified around 15,000 TCR beta sequences associated with HLA alleles, using a false discovery rate threshold of 0.05. More clonal expansion characterized HLA-associated TCR beta chains than equally common others in a later analysis. Being productive about 90% or about 30% of the time was typical of most TCR beta V segments in an earlier analysis.

This clone was counted a single time. Its antigen is still unknown. It was with 60 Vbeta and 13 Jbeta primers that the PCR ran. The repertoire was sequenced with immunoSEQ multiplex PCR; TCRdb's copy has only in-frame clones and lacks some. This sample has around 110,000 clones, with around 80% found just once. The J gene is TRBJ1-4, the V gene TRBV6-1; TRBD1 agrees at 10 bases. The sequenced sample consisted of PBMCs. This receptor was taken from a man in his forties in good health and CMV-seronegative. The DNA for the CDR3 is TGTGCCGGGACTAGGGACAGGGGTTCAGGGGAAAAACTGTTTTTT. It is translated as CAGTRDRGSGEKLFF.